Below, 8 T cell receptor beta chains from the same sample are listed, as sequenced in a study of post-analysis software for immune sequencing data. General observations from the study: Higher frequency in patients than in controls was seen for roughly five TRBV segments, with TRBV5-6, TRBV5-1 and TRBV20-1 among them.

Unique molecular identifiers tagged the TCR beta cDNA libraries. TCRdb processed the PCR reads anew with MiXCR; each CDR3 protein has one entry. The sample has about 540,000 distinct CDR3 sequences; around 31% are singletons. These TCRs are of unknown antigen specificity. The sequenced material came from blood. Receptor source: a girl aged 2-17 years with multiple sclerosis.

Only a few counts were recorded for this clonotype. This sequence joins TRBV9 and TRBJ2-2; D is uncertain. This CDR3 spans 13 amino acids. V was pared by 0 bases and J by 4 bases, with 4 bases between. The germline V gene encodes CDR1 SGDLS and CDR2 YYNGEE. The CDR3 DNA reads TGTGCCAGCAGCGTAGATGGCACCGGGGAGCTGTTTTTT. Encoded protein: CASSVDGTGELFF.

This clonotype was observed at least ten times. The chain carries TRBV5-1 and TRBJ2-5; no definite D call. The germline V gene has CDR1 SGHRS and CDR2 YFSETQ. V lost 0 bases and J lost 3, with 6 bases in between. The CDR3 sequence is 13 residues long. The CDR3 reads CASSLEVEETQYF. The DNA of the CDR3 is TGCGCCAGCAGCTTGGAAGTAGAAGAGACCCAGTACTTC.

This clonotype was seen at least ten times. V gene TRBV10-3 combines with J gene TRBJ1-2; D is unclear. Trimming shortened V by 3 bases and J by 4 bases, and 9 bases separated the two germline ends. There are 13 residues in the CDR3. CDR1 and CDR2 from the germline V gene are ENHRY and SYGVKD. The CDR3 spells CAISETTIYGYTF. In DNA, the CDR3 is TGTGCCATCAGTGAAACGACAATCTATGGCTACACCTTC.

This clonotype occurred a few times. The chain joins TRBV27 to TRBJ1-2; unclear D gene. This CDR3 contains 12 residues. The germline CDR1 and CDR2 sequences are MNHEY and SMNVEV (reference sequence). V dropped 8 bases and J dropped 1 base, with 8 bases sitting between them. DNA for the CDR3: TGTGCCAGCGGATGGGGTAACTATGGCTACACCTTC. As protein: CASGWGNYGYTF.

This rearrangement joins TRBV6-5 to TRBJ2-3, with TRBD2 as a possible D gene (7 bases). Trimming stripped 7 bases from V and 6 bases from J, with 17 bases between. CDR1 and CDR2 (germline): MNHEY, SVGAGI. The CDR3 sequence is 14 residues long. The DNA of the CDR3 is TGTGCCAGCAAGCGACCGGGGGGCCCCGATACGCAGTATTTT. It yields the protein CASKRPGGPDTQYF.

The chain is built from TRBV6-1 and TRBJ2-4, with 13 bases fitting TRBD2. This CDR3 is built from 18 residues. Germline-derived CDR1 and CDR2 are MNHNS and SASEGT. The ends lost 4 bases at V and 1 base at J; junction bases unmatched: 7. The CDR3 is CASSARLAGGLAKNIQYF. In nucleotides, the CDR3 is TGTGCCAGCAGTGCAAGACTAGCGGGGGGTCTGGCCAAAAACATTCAGTACTTC.

This chain uses TRBV29-1 with TRBJ2-7, with TRBD2 matching 7 bases. The CDR3 covers 13 residues. Germline lookup yields CDR1 SQVTM and CDR2 ANQGSEA. DNA of the CDR3: TGCAGTCATGGGGGGGTCAGTTCTGCCGAGCAGTACTTC. Its translation: CSHGGVSSAEQYF.

V is TRBV20-1 and J is TRBJ2-7; maybe TRBD2 (7 bases). Trimming took 6 bases from V and 2 from J, leaving 14 bases between them. The CDR3 runs to 13 residues. The germline CDR1 and CDR2 sequences are DFQATT and SNEGSKA (reference sequence). The CDR3, as DNA: TGCAGTGCAAAGGGGGGGGAAGCCTACGAGCAGTACTTC. Translated: CSAKGGEAYEQYF.